The entry below gives a single T cell receptor beta chain sequence along with its context. Its target is not known. This entry comes from a study of shared clonotypes between healthy human individuals. CDR3 length: 15 amino acids. Germline V gene lookup returns CDR1 LNHDA and CDR2 SQIVND (reference sequence). V lost 5 bases to trimming and J lost 5 bases, with 16 bases between them. This table comes from immunoSEQ multiplex PCR, and its TCRdb copy is limited to in-frame clones, with some not included. Among more than 150,000 clones listed, about 93% were seen once. General study points: Sequencing depth was a factor that was expected to affect clonotype sharing among donors.

This TCR was recovered from a woman aged 30 to 39 in good health. The genes are TRBV19 and TRBJ2-1, with D maybe TRBD2 (6 bases). Input material: naive CD4+ T cells sorted from blood. Subset denoted: CD45RA+ positively selected. The CDR3 is CASSGRRVTDNEQFF. Here the CDR3 DNA reads TGTGCCAGTAGTGGGAGGCGTGTGACCGACAATGAGCAGTTCTTC.